The 11 T cell receptor beta chains below come from one sample, sequenced in a study of blood T cell repertoires in COVID-19. TCRdb's table, derived via immunoSEQ multiplex PCR, lists solely in-frame clones and lacks some. The data show 440,000 or so clones, over 75% seen once. The sample consisted of peripheral blood. These receptors were obtained from a woman aged 35 to 49 with COVID-19, enrolled during active disease.

This clone came up once. The chain links TRBV12-3 or TRBV12-4 to TRBJ1-2; D possibly corresponds to TRBD1 (5 bases). Trimming took off 6 bases at V and 8 bases at J, with 13 bases between the two ends. This CDR3 has 12 residues. CDR3 protein: CASRAQGRGYTF. In nucleotides, the CDR3 is TGTGCCAGCAGGGCTCAGGGTAGGGGCTACACCTTC.

The J gene is TRBJ1-6, the V gene TRBV7-2; D is uncertain. Trimming cost V 3 bases and J 3 bases, with 9 bases left between them. CDR1 SGHTA and CDR2 FQGNSA come from the germline V gene. The CDR3 consists of 15 residues. The CDR3 spells CASSFFGSYNSPLHF. The DNA for the CDR3 is TGTGCCAGCAGCTTTTTCGGGAGCTATAATTCACCCCTCCACTTT. Variable domain in full (rest from reference TRBV7-2 and TRBJ1-6): GAGVSQSPSNKVTEKGKDVELRCDPISGHTALYWYRQSLGQGLEFLIYFQGNSAPDKSGLPSDRFSAERTGGSVSTLTIQRTQQEDSAVYLCASSFFGSYNSPLHFGNGTRLTVT.

The chain links TRBV15 to TRBJ1-5; TRBD1 might be the D (6 bases). CDR3 size: 12 residues. V was clipped by 5 bases and J by 7 bases, with 9 bases between them. CDR1 is LNHNV and CDR2 is YYDKDF in the germline V gene (reference sequence). The CDR3 nucleotides are TGTGCCACCAGCGGGGGGGGCCAGCCCCAGCATTTT. Translation gives CATSGGGQPQHF.

J is TRBJ2-4 and V is TRBV6-5; 9 bases line up with TRBD1. Trimming took 5 bases from V and 6 from J; bases not matched to a gene: 8. The CDR3 sequence is 15 residues long. CDR1 is MNHEY and CDR2 is SVGAGI in the germline V gene. CDR3 region: CASSSRDRVGNIQYF. CDR3 bases: TGTGCCAGCAGTAGCCGGGACAGGGTGGGAAACATTCAGTACTTC.

The chain couples TRBV27 to TRBJ2-1, with 9 bases lining up with TRBD2. In germline, CDR1 is MNHEY, CDR2 SMNVEV (reference sequence). This CDR3 has 18 amino acids. Trimming took 3 bases from V and 5 from J; bases not matched to a gene: 14. CDR3 DNA sequence: TGTGCCAGCAGTTTTGGGGCGGGAGGGCCCTTGTTGAACAATGAGCAGTTCTTC. As protein: CASSFGAGGPLLNNEQFF.

This chain joins TRBV6-5 and TRBJ1-2; TRBD1 agrees at 7 bases. The junction had 4 bases not matched to a gene; V was cut back by 2 bases and J by 1 base. Germline lookup yields CDR1 MNHEY and CDR2 SVGAGI. The CDR3 consists of 15 residues. CDR3 nucleotides: TGTGCCAGCAGTTACAGGACAGGAGTTAACTATGGCTACACCTTC. Its protein product is CASSYRTGVNYGYTF.

The chain joins TRBV28 to TRBJ1-2; 8 bases match TRBD1. With 4 bases clipped from V and 4 bases from J, the junction kept 17 bases outside the gene matches. Germline V gene data show CDR1 as MDHEN and CDR2 as SYDVKM. CDR3 length equals 18 residues. The CDR3 sequence: CASSSPGTAAGGLYGYTF. CDR3 DNA sequence: TGTGCCAGCAGTTCCCCCGGGACTGCAGCAGGGGGCCTCTATGGCTACACCTTC.

The chain carries TRBV5-4 and TRBJ2-1, with 14 nucleotides matching TRBD2. This CDR3 contains 17 residues. Unmatched junction bases numbered 6, after V lost 4 bases and J lost 3 bases. Germline lookup yields CDR1 SGHNT and CDR2 YYREEE (reference sequence). CDR3 nucleotide sequence: TGTGCCAGCAGCCCTGGGACTAGCGGGAGTAACTACAATGAGCAGTTCTTC. It yields the protein CASSPGTSGSNYNEQFF.

The rearrangement joins TRBV5-5 to TRBJ1-1; D is undetermined. Germline values: CDR1 SGHKS, CDR2 YYEKEE (reference sequence). Trimming shortened V by 2 bases and J by 3 bases, and 8 bases separated the two germline ends. CDR3 size: 13 residues. This chain's CDR3 is CASSFAGDTEAFF. CDR3 sequence (DNA): TGTGCCAGCAGCTTTGCCGGGGACACTGAAGCTTTCTTT.

This clone came up once. The V and J genes are TRBV7-2 and TRBJ2-1, with 9 bases lining up with TRBD2. The V gene's germline CDR1 is SGHTA and CDR2 FQGNSA. The CDR3 consists of 14 residues. The V segment lost 3 bases and the J segment 9 bases; nucleotides outside the gene matches: 6. The CDR3 is CASSFQRGDREQFF. In nucleotides, the CDR3 is TGTGCCAGCAGCTTCCAGCGGGGGGATCGTGAGCAGTTCTTC.

The chain carries TRBV28 and TRBJ1-1, with TRBD1 matching over 7 bases. Germline V gene lookup returns CDR1 MDHEN and CDR2 SYDVKM. The V gene end was trimmed by 6 bases and the J gene end by 4 bases; junction bases not matched to a gene: 5. The CDR3 length is 13 residues. The CDR3 coding sequence is TGTGCCAGCAGAGGGGGCTTTACCACTGAAGCTTTCTTT. This translates into CASRGGFTTEAFF.